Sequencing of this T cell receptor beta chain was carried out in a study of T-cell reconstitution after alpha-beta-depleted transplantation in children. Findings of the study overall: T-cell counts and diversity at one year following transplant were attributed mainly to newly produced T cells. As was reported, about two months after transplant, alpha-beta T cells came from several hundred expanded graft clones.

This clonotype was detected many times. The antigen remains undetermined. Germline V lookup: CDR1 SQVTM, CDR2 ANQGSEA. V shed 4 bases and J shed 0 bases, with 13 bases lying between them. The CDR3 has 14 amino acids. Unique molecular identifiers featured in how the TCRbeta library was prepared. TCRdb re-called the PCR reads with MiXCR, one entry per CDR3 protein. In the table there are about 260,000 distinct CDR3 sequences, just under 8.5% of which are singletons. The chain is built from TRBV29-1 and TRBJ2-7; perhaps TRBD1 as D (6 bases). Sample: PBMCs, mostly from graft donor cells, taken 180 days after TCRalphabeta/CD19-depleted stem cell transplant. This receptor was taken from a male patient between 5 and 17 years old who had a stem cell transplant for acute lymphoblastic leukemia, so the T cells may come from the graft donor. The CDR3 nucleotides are TGCAGCGTTGTGTTGGACAGCAGCTCCTACGAGCAGTACTTC. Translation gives CSVVLDSSSYEQYF.